Following are 2 T cell receptor beta chains from one sample sequenced in a study of CD8 T cells in Susac syndrome. Reverse transcription of about 0.45 to 1 ug RNA was carried out with random hexamers. Via MiXCR, TCRdb re-called the immunoSEQ multiplex PCR reads, giving one row per CDR3 protein. This sample has about 120,000 distinct CDR3 sequences; less than 95% occur once, and the top ten carry roughly 0.098%. What was sequenced was CD4+ T cells from PBMCs. All receptors derive from a human donor in good health.

The V gene is TRBV4-3, the J gene TRBJ2-2; D gene ambiguous. Trimming took off 1 base at V and 5 bases at J, with 14 bases between the two ends. CDR1 is LGHNA and CDR2 is YSLEER in the germline V gene. The CDR3 is made up of 16 amino acids. CDR3 DNA: TGCGCCAGCAGCCAAGTCTGGGAACCTAGGACCGGGGAGCTGTTTTTT. Encoded protein: CASSQVWEPRTGELFF.

The chain recombines TRBV4-1 with TRBJ2-7; D remains ambiguous. There are 15 residues in the CDR3. Germline CDR1 reads MGHRA; CDR2 reads YSYEKL. Trimming shortened V by 0 bases and J by 0 bases, and 9 bases separated the two germline ends. The CDR3 is CASSQDDTFSYEQYF. DNA for the CDR3: TGCGCCAGCAGCCAAGACGACACTTTCTCCTACGAGCAGTACTTC.